The present entry profiles one TCR beta chain with its context. The antigen is not known. The data belong to a study of OX40 agonist ivuxolimab in advanced cancers. Study in general: Ivuxolimab is an agonistic anti-OX40 (CD134) antibody, and patients were treated with it.

Samples were taken at baseline and on day 1 of cycles 4 and 7. TCRdb's table, derived via immunoSEQ multiplex PCR, lists solely in-frame clones and lacks some. The data show tens of thousands of clones, 87% seen once. Overall study findings and caveats: Some nonresponders additionally presented with little normalized T-cell clonal expansion.

This clonotype originated in an adult with an advanced solid tumor such as melanoma, head and neck, liver or kidney cancer. The source material was CD4+ or CD8+ T cells sorted from blood, sampled in a trial of the OX40 agonist ivuxolimab.

CDR3 residues: CASSPINLGELFF. The CDR3 DNA reads TGTGCCAGCAGCCCCATAAACCTCGGGGAGCTGTTTTTT. The chain employs TRBV7-6 and TRBJ2-2; no reliable D call. CDR3 length equals 13 residues. The V gene lost 5 bases and the J gene lost 7 bases, with 11 bases spanning the gap. Germline values: CDR1 SGHVS, CDR2 FNYEAQ. The entire variable domain, with the rest obtained from reference TRBV7-6 and TRBJ2-2, is as follows: GAGVSQSPRYKVTKRGQDVALRCDPISGHVSLYWYRQALGQGPEFLTYFNYEAQQDKSGLPNDRFSAERPEGSISTLTIQRTEQRDSAMYRCASSPINLGELFFGEGSRLTVL.